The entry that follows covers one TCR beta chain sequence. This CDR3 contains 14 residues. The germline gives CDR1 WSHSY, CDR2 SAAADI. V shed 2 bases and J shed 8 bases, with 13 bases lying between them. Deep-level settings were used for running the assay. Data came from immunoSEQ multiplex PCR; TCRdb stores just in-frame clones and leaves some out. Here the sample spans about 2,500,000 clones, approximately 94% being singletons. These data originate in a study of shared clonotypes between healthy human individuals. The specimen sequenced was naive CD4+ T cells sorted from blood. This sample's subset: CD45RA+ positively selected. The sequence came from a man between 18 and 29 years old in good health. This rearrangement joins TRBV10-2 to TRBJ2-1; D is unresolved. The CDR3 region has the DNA TGCGCCAGCAGTGAGGATCGTTTCCGGCATGAGCAGTTCTTC. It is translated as CASSEDRFRHEQFF.